Here is one TCR beta chain with its context. Its antigen is not known. Germline values: CDR1 MNHEY, CDR2 SVGEGT. The CDR3 spans 15 residues. Between the trimmed V and J ends, which lost 5 bases and 3 bases, there was a span of 17 bases. Generated by immunoSEQ multiplex PCR, the TCRdb table keeps only in-frame clones and is missing some. This sample has over 70,000 clones, with around 90% found just once. The data belong to a study of T cell responses to AZD1222 COVID-19 vaccine. Study results and caveats: Clonal diversity was possibly underestimated, and white British individuals and females predominated among donors. The CD4 TCRs associated with vaccination extended across spike and predominated at 160-218 and 743-854. Only six people who got AZD1222 tested seropositive at baseline. Close to half of spike-specific TCRs reportedly recognize unmutated variant regions.

The sample was peripheral blood, taken on day 0 of AZD1222 vaccination. This rearrangement joins TRBV6-2 or TRBV6-3 to TRBJ2-7, with D possibly matching TRBD2 (6 bases). The source is an adult in good health. CDR3 sequence reads: CASSGSAGPHYEQYF. DNA of the CDR3: TGTGCCAGCAGTGGATCAGCGGGTCCTCACTACGAGCAGTACTTC.